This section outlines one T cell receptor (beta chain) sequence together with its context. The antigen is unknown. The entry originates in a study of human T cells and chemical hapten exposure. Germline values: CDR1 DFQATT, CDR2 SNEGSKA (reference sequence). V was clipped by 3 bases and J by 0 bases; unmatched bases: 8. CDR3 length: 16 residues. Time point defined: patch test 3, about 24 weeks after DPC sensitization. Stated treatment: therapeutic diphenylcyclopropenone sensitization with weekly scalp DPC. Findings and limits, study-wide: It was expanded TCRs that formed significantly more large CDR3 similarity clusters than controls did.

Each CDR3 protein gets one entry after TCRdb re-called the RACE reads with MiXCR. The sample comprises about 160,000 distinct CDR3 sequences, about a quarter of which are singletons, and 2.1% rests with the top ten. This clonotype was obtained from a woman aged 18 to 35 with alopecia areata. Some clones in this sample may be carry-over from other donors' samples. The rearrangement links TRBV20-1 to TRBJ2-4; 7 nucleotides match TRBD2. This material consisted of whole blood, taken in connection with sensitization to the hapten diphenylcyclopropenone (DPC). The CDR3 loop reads CSASHTSALAKNIQYF. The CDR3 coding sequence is TGCAGTGCTAGCCACACTAGCGCCTTAGCCAAAAACATTCAGTACTTC.